This TCR beta chain stems from a study of shared clonotypes between healthy human individuals. Overall study findings and caveats: A generally larger estimated richness was seen in naive subsets than in memory subsets.

Of note for this clone: Its antigen is not identified.

J was trimmed by 4 bases and V by 3 bases; bases with no gene match: 8. Germline-derived CDR1 and CDR2 are MGHDK and SYGVNS. This CDR3 comprises 16 residues. Method: immunoSEQ multiplex PCR; TCRdb's copy keeps in-frame clones and lacks some. The sample shows 2,100,000 or so clones, 90% to 96% of them seen only once. Input material: naive CD4+ T cells sorted from blood. Subset here: CD45RA+ positively selected. This TCR derives from a young man in good health. The chain couples TRBV25-1 to TRBJ1-3, with TRBD1 identical over 8 bases. This CDR3 is CASSDGQGVLGNTIYF. The CDR3 nucleotides read TGTGCCAGCAGTGATGGACAGGGAGTACTCGGAAACACCATATATTTT. The full variable domain, with the rest looked up from reference TRBV25-1 and TRBJ1-3, is EADIYQTPRYLVIGTGKKITLECSQTMGHDKMYWYQQDPGMELHLIHYSYGVNSTEKGDLSSESTVSRIRTEHFPLTLESARPSHTSQYLCASSDGQGVLGNTIYFGEGSWLTVV.